This passage covers 17 T cell receptor beta chains from one sample sequenced in a study of T cells of healthy individuals. A single record per CDR3 protein comes from TCRdb applying MiXCR to the 5' RACE reads. In the table there are around 53,000 distinct CDR3 sequences, about 15% of which are singletons. All receptors come from a human donor in good health.

There are many counts of this clonotype. The V gene is TRBV15, the J gene TRBJ1-2; D remains unclear. The CDR3 runs 13 residues. V was pared by 1 base and J by 8 bases, with 11 bases between. Germline V lookup: CDR1 LNHNV, CDR2 YYDKDF (reference sequence). This CDR3 is CATSRGVGIGYTF. In DNA form, the CDR3 reads TGTGCCACCAGCAGAGGAGTAGGGATCGGCTACACCTTC.

The chain couples TRBV7-9 to TRBJ2-5, with TRBD1 as a possible D gene (5 bases). V was trimmed by 4 bases and J by 4 bases, leaving 13 bases between them. This CDR3 has 14 residues. Germline V gives CDR1 SEHNR, CDR2 FQNEAQ (reference sequence). CDR3 protein: CASSSPGHLETQYF. Here the CDR3 DNA reads TGTGCCAGCAGCTCTCCTGGACATCTAGAGACCCAGTACTTC.

In this sample, this clonotype turned up many times. V is TRBV24-1 and J is TRBJ2-2; either TRBD1 or TRBD2 may supply D (6 bases each). Trimming cost V 7 bases and J 3 bases, with 11 bases left between them. The germline CDR1 and CDR2 sequences are KGHDR and SFDVKD. The CDR3 is 14 amino acids. The CDR3 is CATRGGGDTGELFF. CDR3 nucleotide sequence: TGTGCCACCAGAGGGGGAGGTGACACCGGGGAGCTGTTTTTT.

The genes are TRBV6-2 or TRBV6-3 and TRBJ2-3; no definite D call. Per the germline V gene, CDR1 is MNHEY and CDR2 is SVGEGT. The CDR3 covers 15 residues. V was clipped by 3 bases and J by 0 bases, with 10 bases between them. CDR3 DNA: TGTGCCAGCAGTTATCAAGCCTACAGCACAGATACGCAGTATTTT. Its protein is CASSYQAYSTDTQYF.

The chain carries TRBV29-1 and TRBJ1-2; 9 bases are a match to TRBD1. CDR1 and CDR2 from the germline V gene are SQVTM and ANQGSEA. V dropped 7 bases and J dropped 4; count of bases not matched to a gene: 10. The CDR3 runs 14 residues. The CDR3 protein is CSDRTGTGIYGYTF. The CDR3 DNA is TGCAGCGATCGCACCGGGACAGGGATCTATGGCTACACCTTC.

This chain joins TRBV19 and TRBJ1-1, with TRBD1 matching over 8 bases. Trimming cost V 4 bases and J 8 bases; bases outside gene matches: 6. Germline values: CDR1 LNHDA, CDR2 SQIVND (reference sequence). CDR3 length: 13 residues. CDR3 nucleotide sequence: TGTGCCAGTAGTAGAGGACAGGGCCCAGAAGCTTTCTTT. Encoded protein: CASSRGQGPEAFF.

In this sample, this clonotype turned up many times. DNA of the CDR3: TGTGCCAGCAGCTCACCGGGACAGGGCTGGTCCGGGGAGCTGTTTTTT. Translating it yields CASSSPGQGWSGELFF. This chain links TRBV7-9 with TRBJ2-2, with 9 bases identical to TRBD1. Trimming at V came to 4 bases and at J to 6 bases, leaving 9 bases not matched to a gene. Germline loops: CDR1 SEHNR, CDR2 FQNEAQ (reference sequence). The CDR3 contains 16 residues.

This clonotype came up many times. The CDR3 spells CASSLNAGATNEKLFF. CDR3 nucleotides: TGTGCCAGCAGCTTGAATGCCGGCGCAACTAATGAAAAACTGTTTTTT. The V and J genes are TRBV5-5 and TRBJ1-4, with no clear D. The germline gives CDR1 SGHKS, CDR2 YYEKEE (reference sequence). The CDR3 loop spans 16 amino acids. V lost 1 base and J lost 0, with 10 bases in between.

In its sample, this clonotype was seen many times. V and J are TRBV7-3 and TRBJ1-1; no firm D call. The CDR3 runs 13 residues. Germline V gene sequence: CDR1 SGHTA, CDR2 FQGTGA. V was trimmed by 3 bases and J by 0 bases, leaving 5 bases between them. The CDR3 reads CASSFVMNTEAFF. In nucleotides, the CDR3 is TGTGCCAGCAGCTTTGTAATGAACACTGAAGCTTTCTTT.

This clonotype has a count of ten or more. The rearrangement links TRBV9 to TRBJ1-5; possible D gene TRBD1, 6 bases. Looked up from germline, CDR1 is SGDLS and CDR2 is YYNGEE. CDR3 length: 15 amino acids. The V end was cut by 3 bases, the J end by 5 bases, with 15 bases between. CDR3 nucleotide sequence: TGTGCCAGCAGCGAAGGGACACGAAGTTATCAGCCCCAGCATTTT. Translating it yields CASSEGTRSYQPQHF.

The chain is built from TRBV10-2 and TRBJ2-1; 12 bases align to TRBD2. The CDR3 is made up of 20 amino acids. The V gene end was trimmed by 7 bases and the J gene end by 7 bases; junction bases not matched to a gene: 23. Germline CDR1 reads WSHSY; CDR2 reads SAAADI. CDR3: CASKSIPGLAGVRSGNEQFF. DNA of the CDR3: TGCGCCAGCAAATCGATACCGGGACTAGCGGGCGTTCGTTCAGGGAATGAGCAGTTCTTC.

The chain has TRBV6-2 or TRBV6-3 and TRBJ2-1; TRBD2 agrees at 14 bases. The CDR3 is made up of 14 amino acids. The V gene end was trimmed by 5 bases and the J gene end by 7 bases; junction bases not matched to a gene: 1. In germline, CDR1 is MNHEY, CDR2 SVGEGT. The CDR3 coding sequence is TGTGCCAGCAGTCGACTAGCGGGAGGGAATGAGCAGTTCTTC. It encodes CASSRLAGGNEQFF.

In its sample, this clonotype was seen many times. The CDR3 loop reads CASSYLLPGGATYEKLFF. DNA for the CDR3: TGTGCCAGCAGTTACCTCCTTCCAGGGGGCGCGACCTATGAAAAACTGTTTTTT. The genes are TRBV6-5 and TRBJ1-4, with 8 bases fitting TRBD1. CDR1 is MNHEY, CDR2 SVGAGI, per germline. The CDR3 has 18 amino acids. After removal of 2 bases from V and 6 bases from J, the junction contained 14 bases not matched to a gene.

In its sample, this clonotype was seen many times. This chain uses TRBV2 with TRBJ2-5, with D possibly TRBD2 on 6 matching bases. Per the germline V gene, CDR1 is SNHLY and CDR2 is FYNNEI. Trimming pared 4 bases from V and 5 bases from J, leaving 14 bases between. There are 14 residues in the CDR3. CDR3 in amino acids: CASSVGGVLETQYF. CDR3 nucleotides: TGTGCCAGCAGTGTCGGGGGAGTGTTGGAGACCCAGTACTTC.

This clonotype has a handful of counts. This chain links TRBV6-2 or TRBV6-3 with TRBJ2-1; possible D gene TRBD1, 6 bases. Between the trimmed V and J ends, which lost 0 bases and 1 base, there was a span of 16 bases. Germline loops: CDR1 MNHEY, CDR2 SVGEGT. The CDR3 is 18 amino acids. The CDR3 sequence: CASSYSNGGAGSYNEQFF. In nucleotides, the CDR3 is TGTGCCAGCAGTTACTCGAATGGGGGCGCAGGGTCCTACAATGAGCAGTTCTTC.

J is TRBJ2-1 and V is TRBV12-3 or TRBV12-4; D might be TRBD1 or TRBD2, each matching 5 bases. The CDR3 is made up of 14 amino acids. V lost 5 bases and J lost 4, with 12 bases in between. The CDR3 loop is CASSKSGTYNEQFF. The CDR3 region has the DNA TGTGCCAGCAGTAAGTCCGGGACGTACAATGAGCAGTTCTTC.

This clonotype appeared many times. The V gene is TRBV2, the J gene TRBJ1-2, with a weak D call TRBD1 (5 bases). The germline V and J ends were trimmed by 5 bases and 10 bases, with 17 bases remaining between them. This CDR3 region has 13 residues. Germline V gene data show CDR1 as SNHLY and CDR2 as FYNNEI. DNA for the CDR3: TGTGCCAGCAGTCTTCGGGGGATTACTGACTACACCTTC. This gives the protein CASSLRGITDYTF.